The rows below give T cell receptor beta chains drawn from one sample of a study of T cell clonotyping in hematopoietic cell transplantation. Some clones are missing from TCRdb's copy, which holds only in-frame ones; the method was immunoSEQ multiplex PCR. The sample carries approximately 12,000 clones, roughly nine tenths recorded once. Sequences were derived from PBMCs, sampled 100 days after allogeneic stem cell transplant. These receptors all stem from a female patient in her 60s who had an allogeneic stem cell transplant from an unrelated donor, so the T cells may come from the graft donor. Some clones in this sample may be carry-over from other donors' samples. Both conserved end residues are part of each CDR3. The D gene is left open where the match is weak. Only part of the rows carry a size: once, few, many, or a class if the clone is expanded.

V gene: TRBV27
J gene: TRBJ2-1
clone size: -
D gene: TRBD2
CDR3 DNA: TGTGCCAGCATCCTGAGCGGGAGTGGGAATGAGCAGTTCTTC
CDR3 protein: CASILSGSGNEQFF

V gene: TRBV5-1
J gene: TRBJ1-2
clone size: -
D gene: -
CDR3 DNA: TGCGCCAGCAGCTTGAGTGGAAGTGGCTACACCTTC
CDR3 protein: CASSLSGSGYTF

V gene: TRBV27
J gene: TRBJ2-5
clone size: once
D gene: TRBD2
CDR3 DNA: TGTGCCAGCAGAATGTGGCCTAGCGGGAGGGCCGGCGAGACCCAGTACTTC
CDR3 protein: CASRMWPSGRAGETQYF

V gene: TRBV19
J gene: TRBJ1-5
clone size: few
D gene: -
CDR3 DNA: TGTGCCAGTAGTCTCAGGAATCAGCCCCAGCATTTT
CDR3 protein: CASSLRNQPQHF

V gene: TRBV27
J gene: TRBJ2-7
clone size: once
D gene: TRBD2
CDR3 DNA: TGTGCCAGCAGTTTAGGCGGGAGGGCCAACGAGCAGTACTTC
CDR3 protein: CASSLGGRANEQYF

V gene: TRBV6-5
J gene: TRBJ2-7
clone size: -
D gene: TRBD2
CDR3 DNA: TGTGCCAGCAGCAGTAGCGGGAGGTACGAGCAGTACTTC
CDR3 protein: CASSSSGRYEQYF

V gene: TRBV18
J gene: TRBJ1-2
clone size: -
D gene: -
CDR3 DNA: TGTGCCAGCTCACCCGGGCGGGACACCTCACTGTATGGCTACACCTTC
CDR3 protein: CASSPGRDTSLYGYTF

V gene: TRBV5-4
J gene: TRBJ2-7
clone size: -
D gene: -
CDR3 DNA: TGTGCCAGCAGCTCTGGGGTGACAGGAGATGCCTACGAGCAGTACTTC
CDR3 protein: CASSSGVTGDAYEQYF

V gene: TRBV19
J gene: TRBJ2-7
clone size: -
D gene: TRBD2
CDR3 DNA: TGTGCCAGTAGTCCCTTCAGGAGGGTGACTAGCGGCTCCTACGAGCAGTACTTC
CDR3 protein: CASSPFRRVTSGSYEQYF

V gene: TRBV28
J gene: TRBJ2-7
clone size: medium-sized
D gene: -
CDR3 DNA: TGTGCCAGCAGTTTTGGCAGGGGTTCCTACGAGCAGTACTTC
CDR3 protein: CASSFGRGSYEQYF

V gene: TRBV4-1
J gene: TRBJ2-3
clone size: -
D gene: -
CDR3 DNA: TGCGCCAGCAGCCAAGAACAGGGTGGCGATACGCAGTATTTT
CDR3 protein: CASSQEQGGDTQYF

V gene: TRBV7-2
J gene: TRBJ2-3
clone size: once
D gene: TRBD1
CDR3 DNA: TGTGCCAGCAGATCCCCCTACAGGGGAGAAGCCCCCGATACGCAGTATTTT
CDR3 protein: CASRSPYRGEAPDTQYF

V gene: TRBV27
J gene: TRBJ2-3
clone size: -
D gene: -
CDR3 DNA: TGTGCCAGCAGTCCTGGGTCGCCTACAGATACGCAGTATTTT
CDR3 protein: CASSPGSPTDTQYF

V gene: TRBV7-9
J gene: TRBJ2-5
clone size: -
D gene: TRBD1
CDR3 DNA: TGTGCCAGCAGCCCCTCCACAGGGACAGATCAAGAGACCCAGTACTTC
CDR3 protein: CASSPSTGTDQETQYF

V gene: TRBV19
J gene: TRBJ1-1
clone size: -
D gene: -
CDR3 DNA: TGTGCCAGTAGTCGGAGCGACCCGTTGAACACTGAAGCTTTCTTT
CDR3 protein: CASSRSDPLNTEAFF

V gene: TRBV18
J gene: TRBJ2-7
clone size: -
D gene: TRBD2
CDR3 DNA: TGTGCCAGCTCGGGACTAGCGGGAGTATCCTACGAGCAGTACTTC
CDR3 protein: CASSGLAGVSYEQYF

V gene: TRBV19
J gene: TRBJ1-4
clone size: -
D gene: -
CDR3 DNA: TGTGCCAGTAGTATAGGGTTGGGAACTAATGAAAAACTGTTTTTT
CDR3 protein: CASSIGLGTNEKLFF

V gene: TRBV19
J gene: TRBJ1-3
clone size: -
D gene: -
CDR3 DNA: TGTGCCAGCAGGCGTGGGGAAACTGGAAACACCATATATTTT
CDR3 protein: CASRRGETGNTIYF

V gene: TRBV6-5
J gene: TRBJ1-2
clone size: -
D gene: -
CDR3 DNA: TGTGCCAGCAGTACTACAGGGACCTATGGCTACACCTTC
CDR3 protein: CASSTTGTYGYTF

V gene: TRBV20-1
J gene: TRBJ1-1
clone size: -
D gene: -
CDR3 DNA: TGCAGTGTCCCGGGACCCACTGAAGCTTTCTTT
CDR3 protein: CSVPGPTEAFF

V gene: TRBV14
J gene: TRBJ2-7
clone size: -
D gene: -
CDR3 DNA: TGTGCCAGCAGCGGTTCTTACGAGCAGTACTTC
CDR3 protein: CASSGSYEQYF

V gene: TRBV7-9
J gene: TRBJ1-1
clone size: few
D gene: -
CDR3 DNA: TGTGCCAGCAACATGGGGCCCGAAGAAGCTTTCTTT
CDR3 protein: CASNMGPEEAFF

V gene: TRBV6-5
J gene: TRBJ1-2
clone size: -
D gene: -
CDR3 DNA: TGTGCCAGCAGTCCGAACGGGTGGGACTATGGCTACACCTTC
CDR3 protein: CASSPNGWDYGYTF

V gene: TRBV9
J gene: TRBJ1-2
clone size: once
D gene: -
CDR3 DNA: TGTGCCAGCAGCGTTCGTCAGAGGGTGGGTTACGCTAACTATGGCTACACCTTC
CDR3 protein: CASSVRQRVGYANYGYTF

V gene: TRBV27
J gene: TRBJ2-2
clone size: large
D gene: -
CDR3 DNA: TGTGCCAGCAGTCCTACAGGGAATACCGGGGAGCTGTTTTTT
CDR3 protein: CASSPTGNTGELFF

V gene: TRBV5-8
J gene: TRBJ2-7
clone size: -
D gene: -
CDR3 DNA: TGTGCCAGCAGCTTCAGGGGAAGCTACGAGCAGTACTTC
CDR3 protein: CASSFRGSYEQYF

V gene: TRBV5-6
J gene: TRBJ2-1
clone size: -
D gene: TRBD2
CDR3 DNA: TGTGCCAGCAGCTTACCCAAAATTAGCGGGATGGGGAATGAGCAGTTCTTC
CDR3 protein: CASSLPKISGMGNEQFF

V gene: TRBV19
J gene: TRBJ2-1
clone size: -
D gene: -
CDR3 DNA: TGTGCCAGTAGTATATTCCCGGGTGGGGCCAATGAGCAGTTCTTC
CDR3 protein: CASSIFPGGANEQFF

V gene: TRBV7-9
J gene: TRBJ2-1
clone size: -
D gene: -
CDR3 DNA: TGTGCCAGCAAAACCTTGGCGGCTCACCAAAACTTTAATGAGCAGTTCTTC
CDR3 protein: CASKTLAAHQNFNEQFF

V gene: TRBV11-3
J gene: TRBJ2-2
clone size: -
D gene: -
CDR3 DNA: TGTGCCAGCAGCTCCAGGGGAGTGAACACCGGGGAGCTGTTTTTT
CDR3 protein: CASSSRGVNTGELFF

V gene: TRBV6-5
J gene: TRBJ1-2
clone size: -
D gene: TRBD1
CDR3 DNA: TGTGCCGCCCGACAGGGATCATCTGGCTACACCTTC
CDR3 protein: CAARQGSSGYTF

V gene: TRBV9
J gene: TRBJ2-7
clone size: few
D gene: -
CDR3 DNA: TGTGCCAGCAGCCCGAGGCCCTTATACGAGCAGTACTTC
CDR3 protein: CASSPRPLYEQYF

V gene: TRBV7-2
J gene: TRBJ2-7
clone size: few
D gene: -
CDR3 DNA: TGTGCCAGCAGCCCCCTTATTTACGAGCAGTACTTC
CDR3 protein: CASSPLIYEQYF

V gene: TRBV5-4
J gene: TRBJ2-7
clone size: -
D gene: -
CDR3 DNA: TGTGCCAGCGGTCCAGGGGGGATATACGAGCAGTACTTC
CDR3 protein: CASGPGGIYEQYF

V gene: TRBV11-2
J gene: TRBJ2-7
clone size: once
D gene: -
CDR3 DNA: TGTGCCAGCAGCTTGGAGGACCCGTACGAGCAGTACTTC
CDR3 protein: CASSLEDPYEQYF

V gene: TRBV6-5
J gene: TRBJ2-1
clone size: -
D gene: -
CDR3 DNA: TGTGCCAGCAGTTACGTCCGGGCCAAAGGCGACAATGAGCAGTTCTTC
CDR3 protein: CASSYVRAKGDNEQFF

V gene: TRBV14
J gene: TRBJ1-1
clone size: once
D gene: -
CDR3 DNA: TGTGCCAGCAGCCAAGTAAGCGGCGTAACTGAAGCTTTCTTT
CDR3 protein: CASSQVSGVTEAFF

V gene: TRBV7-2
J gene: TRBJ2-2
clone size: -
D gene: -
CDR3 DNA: TGTGCCAGCAGCCCCCCCCCGGGCACCGGGGAGCTGTTTTTT
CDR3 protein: CASSPPPGTGELFF

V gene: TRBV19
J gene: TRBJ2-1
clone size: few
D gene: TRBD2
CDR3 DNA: TGTGCCAGTAGTATAGGGGCGGGAGTGTACAATGAGCAGTTCTTC
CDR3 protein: CASSIGAGVYNEQFF

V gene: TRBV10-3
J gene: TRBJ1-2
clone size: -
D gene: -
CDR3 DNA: TGTGCCATCAGTGACTTCGTGGCATCTAACTATGGCTACACCTTC
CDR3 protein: CAISDFVASNYGYTF

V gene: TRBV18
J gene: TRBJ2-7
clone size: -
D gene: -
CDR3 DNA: TGTGCCAGCTCACCGGTAGGGGGGGTCAGCTCCTACGAGCAGTACTTC
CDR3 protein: CASSPVGGVSSYEQYF

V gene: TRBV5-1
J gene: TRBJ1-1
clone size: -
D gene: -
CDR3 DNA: TGCGCCAGCAGCTTGTCTCACGGGACATCAATCATGAACACTGAAGCTTTCTTT
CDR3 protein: CASSLSHGTSIMNTEAFF

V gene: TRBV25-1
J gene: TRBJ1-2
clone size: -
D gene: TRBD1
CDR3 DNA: TGTGCCAGCAGTGAATATCGGGACAGGGACATTTATGGCTACACCTTC
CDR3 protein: CASSEYRDRDIYGYTF

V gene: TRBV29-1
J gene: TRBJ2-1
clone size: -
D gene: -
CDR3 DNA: TGCAGCTTTGTAGGGCTCTACAATGAGCAGTTCTTC
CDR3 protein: CSFVGLYNEQFF

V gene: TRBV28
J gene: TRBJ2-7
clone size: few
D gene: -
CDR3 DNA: TGTGCCAGCAGTCCCCGGTCGGGGGTGGGCGAGCAGTACTTC
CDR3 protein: CASSPRSGVGEQYF

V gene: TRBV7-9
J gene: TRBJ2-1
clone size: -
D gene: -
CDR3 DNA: TGTGCCAGCAGCCCCAGCGTACTCCTGTTCAATGAGCAGTTCTTC
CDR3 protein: CASSPSVLLFNEQFF

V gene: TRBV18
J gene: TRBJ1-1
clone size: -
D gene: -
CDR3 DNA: TGTGCCAGCTCTCAAGGGCTCGGGGGGGACACTGAAGCTTTCTTT
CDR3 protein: CASSQGLGGDTEAFF

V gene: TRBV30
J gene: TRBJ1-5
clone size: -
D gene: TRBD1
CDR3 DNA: TGTGCCTGGGCAGGGGGCTACGGTCAGCCCCAGCATTTT
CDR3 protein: CAWAGGYGQPQHF

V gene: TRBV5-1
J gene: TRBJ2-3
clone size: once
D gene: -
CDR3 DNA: TGCGCCAGCAGGATAGCAGAGCTCACAGATACGCAGTATTTT
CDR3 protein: CASRIAELTDTQYF

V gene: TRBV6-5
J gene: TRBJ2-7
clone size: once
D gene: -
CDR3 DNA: TGTGCCAGCAGTTACTCAGACAGCTCCTACGAGCAGTACTTC
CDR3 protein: CASSYSDSSYEQYF

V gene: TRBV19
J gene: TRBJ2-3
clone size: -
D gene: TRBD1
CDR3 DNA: TGTGCCAGTAGTTCGACAGGGGGTACCCCAGATACGCAGTATTTT
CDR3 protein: CASSSTGGTPDTQYF

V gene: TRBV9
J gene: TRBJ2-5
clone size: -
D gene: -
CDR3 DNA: TGTGCCAGCAGCGTAGATGGGAAGACCCAGTACTTC
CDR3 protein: CASSVDGKTQYF

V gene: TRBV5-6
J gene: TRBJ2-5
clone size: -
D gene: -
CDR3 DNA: TGTGCCAGCAGCTTATTGGGAAACCAAGAGACCCAGTACTTC
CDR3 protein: CASSLLGNQETQYF